This T cell receptor beta chain was identified during a study of shared T cell receptors in the human thymus. Germline V gene sequence: CDR1 LGHNA, CDR2 YSLEER. Trimming cost V 3 bases and J 9 bases; bases outside gene matches: 5. The CDR3 spans 16 residues. Assay: immunoSEQ multiplex PCR; the TCRdb copy retains only in-frame clones and omits some. Altogether 650,000 to 950,000 clones are present, 70% to 90% being singletons, with the ten largest covering roughly 0.01%. The sample was also reused in another study, on human thymus T cells. That study reports: The thymus tissue came from resections taken during corrective heart surgery. Highly overlapping thymic repertoires in unrelated individuals were reported by related research.

The chain recombines TRBV4-3 with TRBJ2-1, with TRBD2 identical over 16 bases. Material: thymocytes. This clonotype was sampled from a girl under three years old with a congenital heart defect. In DNA form, the CDR3 reads TGCGCCAGCAGCCAGGGACTAGCGGGGGGGCTGCGTGAGCAGTTCTTC. This codes for CASSQGLAGGLREQFF.